A single sample is the source of the 20 T cell receptor beta chains below, sequenced in a study of T-cell memory formation after mild COVID-19. MiXCR, run by TCRdb on the 5' RACE reads, gives a single entry per CDR3 protein. The data show 400,000 or so distinct CDR3 sequences, roughly 20% seen once. Sequenced material: PBMCs or a T cell subset sorted from them (not recorded which). Source of these receptors: an adult woman who had mild COVID-19 (a few samples of this study predate the infection). Cell type and time point are not known.

This rearrangement joins TRBV9 to TRBJ2-5; TRBD2 matches at 7 bases. CDR1 is SGDLS and CDR2 is YYNGEE in the germline V gene. V gave up 2 bases and J gave up 5 bases; unmatched junction bases: 6. This CDR3 spans 14 amino acids. CDR3 sequence reads: CASSVGGTRETQYF. DNA of the CDR3: TGTGCCAGCAGCGTGGGGGGGACGAGGGAGACCCAGTACTTC.

The rearrangement links TRBV10-3 to TRBJ2-1; TRBD2 aligns across 12 bases. V was clipped by 0 bases and J by 7 bases; unmatched bases: 4. This CDR3 contains 16 residues. CDR1 ENHRY and CDR2 SYGVKD come from the germline V gene. For the CDR3, the DNA is TGTGCCATCAGTGAGTCGTGGCTAGCGGGGGGGAATGAGCAGTTCTTC. Its translation: CAISESWLAGGNEQFF.

The chain employs TRBV4-2 and TRBJ2-7; tentatively, D is TRBD2 (5 bases). The germline V and J ends were trimmed by 4 bases and 7 bases, with 23 bases remaining between them. There are 16 residues in the CDR3. Germline CDR1 is LGHNA and CDR2 is YNFKEQ. CDR3 sequence: CASSRVGRSAAGEQYF. CDR3 bases: TGTGCCAGCAGCCGGGTAGGGCGGTCGGCGGCGGGTGAGCAGTACTTC.

This clonotype has at least ten counts. The gene calls are TRBV7-3 and TRBJ2-5; 9 bases agree with TRBD1. This CDR3 contains 15 residues. Germline values: CDR1 SGHTA, CDR2 FQGTGA. Trimming removed 2 bases from V and 5 bases from J; junction bases left unmatched: 6. The CDR3 DNA reads TGTGCCAGCAGCTTATCGGGACAGGGTTGGGAGACCCAGTACTTC. Its translation is CASSLSGQGWETQYF.

This chain uses TRBV12-3 or TRBV12-4 with TRBJ1-6; no clear D gene. V was shortened by 3 bases and J by 11 bases, with 8 bases between the two germline ends. This CDR3 has 12 residues. Here the CDR3 reads CASSFKGAPLHF. As DNA, the CDR3 is TGTGCCAGCAGTTTTAAGGGAGCACCCCTCCACTTT.

Turning to this clonotype: Its ends do not fully match the called genes, so a read error is possible. The CDR3 loop reads CASTLGTEQYF. CDR3 coding DNA: TGTGCCAGCACTTTAGGTACCGAGCAGTACTTC. The V gene is TRBV12-3 or TRBV12-4, the J gene TRBJ2-7; D unclear. The CDR3 runs to 11 residues.

This clonotype was seen more than once but under ten times. The chain recombines TRBV5-1 with TRBJ2-5; the match to TRBD2 covers 8 bases. V shed 5 bases, J shed 4 bases, and the junction held 10 bases outside the gene matches. The CDR3 sequence is 15 residues long. Germline V lookup: CDR1 SGHRS, CDR2 YFSETQ. CDR3: CASSGTGGPLETQYF. The CDR3 DNA is TGCGCCAGCAGTGGAACGGGGGGGCCTTTAGAGACCCAGTACTTC.

In its sample, this clonotype was seen a few times. V and J are TRBV11-3 and TRBJ2-7; 9 bases align to TRBD1. V dropped 6 bases and J dropped 2; count of bases not matched to a gene: 8. This CDR3 has 15 amino acids. The germline V gene has CDR1 SGHNT and CDR2 YENEEA. The CDR3 DNA reads TGTGCCAGCAGACAACCGGGACAGGGAACCTACGAGCAGTACTTC. This translates into CASRQPGQGTYEQYF. The full variable domain, completed using reference TRBV11-3 and TRBJ2-7, is EAGVVQSPRYKIIEKKQPVAFWCNPISGHNTLYWYLQNLGQGPELLIRYENEEAVDDSQLPKDRFSAERLKGVDSTLKIQPAELGDSAVYLCASRQPGQGTYEQYFGPGTRLTVT.

This clonotype has only a few counts. One end of the junction fails to match germline, which may point to a read error. The CDR3 spells CASSQENRRETFF. DNA of the CDR3: TGCGCCAGCAGCCAAGAGAACCGACGTGAAACTTTCTTT. This chain links TRBV4-3 with TRBJ1-1; unclear D gene. This CDR3 has 13 amino acids. Germline V CDR1 and CDR2: LGHNA, YSLEER.

This clonotype showed up just a few times. The CDR3 DNA follows: TGCGCCAGCAGCTGGAGGGAGATGAACACTGAAGCTTTCTTT. Translating gives CASSWREMNTEAFF. The rearrangement uses TRBV5-1 and TRBJ1-1; unclear D gene. Between the trimmed V and J ends, which lost 3 bases and 0 bases, there was a span of 9 bases. There are 14 residues in the CDR3. Germline lookup yields CDR1 SGHRS and CDR2 YFSETQ.

For the CDR3, the DNA is TGTGCCAGCAGCTCCCGACAGGGCCTTAGGGATGAGCAGTTCTTC. Translated, it gives CASSSRQGLRDEQFF. The chain links TRBV7-2 to TRBJ2-1; the match to TRBD1 covers 7 bases. Germline V gives CDR1 SGHTA, CDR2 FQGNSA. This CDR3 spans 15 amino acids. J was trimmed by 8 bases and V by 4 bases; bases with no gene match: 11.

This clonotype was detected only a few times. The rearrangement uses TRBV3-1 and TRBJ2-1; D unclear. The ends were cut back, 2 bases at V and 1 base at J, with 3 bases in the middle. This CDR3 spans 13 amino acids. Germline V CDR1 and CDR2: LGHDT, YNNKEL (reference sequence). The CDR3 sequence: CASSQLSYNEQFF. CDR3 coding DNA: TGTGCCAGCAGCCAATTGTCCTACAATGAGCAGTTCTTC.

This clonotype came up a few times. The chain has TRBV7-2 and TRBJ2-3; weak D call: TRBD2 (5 bases). V was pared by 5 bases and J by 3 bases, with 12 bases between. CDR3 length equals 14 residues. Germline CDR1 and CDR2: SGHTA and FQGNSA. The CDR3 loop is CASSAITRTDTQYF. CDR3 coding DNA: TGTGCCAGCAGCGCAATAACTAGGACAGATACGCAGTATTTT.

This chain links TRBV29-1 with TRBJ2-7, with D unclear. Trimming pared 3 bases from V and 6 bases from J, leaving 15 bases between. This CDR3 has 13 residues. Germline assignment: CDR1 SQVTM and CDR2 ANQGSEA. As DNA, the CDR3 is TGCAGCGTTGATTTCAGTATCCCCGGCGAGCAGTACTTC. It translates to CSVDFSIPGEQYF.

This clonotype turned up a few times. The chain couples TRBV7-6 to TRBJ1-5, with TRBD1 matching 7 bases. Per germline, CDR1 SGHVS and CDR2 FNYEAQ. The CDR3 totals 17 residues. V was clipped by 0 bases and J by 0 bases; unmatched bases: 5. CDR3 region: CASSLARYRGSNQPQHF. CDR3 sequence (DNA): TGTGCCAGCAGCTTAGCCCGCTACAGGGGTAGCAATCAGCCCCAGCATTTT. Full variable domain (remainder filled in from reference TRBV7-6 and TRBJ1-5): GAGVSQSPRYKVTKRGQDVALRCDPISGHVSLYWYRQALGQGPEFLTYFNYEAQQDKSGLPNDRFSAERPEGSISTLTIQRTEQRDSAMYRCASSLARYRGSNQPQHFGDGTRLSIL.

This clonotype occurred a few times. The chain is built from TRBV5-1 and TRBJ2-3; no firm D call. The CDR3 extends over 16 amino acids. CDR1 SGHRS and CDR2 YFSETQ come from the germline V gene. V lost 0 bases and J 6 bases, leaving 17 bases between the germline ends. CDR3: CASSLDSAPGSDTQYF. In DNA form, the CDR3 reads TGCGCCAGCAGCTTGGATTCCGCTCCTGGTAGCGATACGCAGTATTTT.

V usage is TRBV7-3 and J usage is TRBJ1-6; TRBD1 might be the D (6 bases). V lost 3 bases to trimming and J lost 10 bases, with 13 bases between them. This CDR3 has 14 residues. Germline-derived CDR1 and CDR2 are SGHTA and FQGTGA. CDR3 nucleotide sequence: TGTGCCAGCAGCTTGCAGGGGCGGGACTCACCCCTCCACTTT. Translation gives CASSLQGRDSPLHF. Full variable domain (missing parts from reference TRBV7-3 and TRBJ1-6): GAGVSQTPSNKVTEKGKYVELRCDPISGHTALYWYRQSLGQGPEFLIYFQGTGAADDSGLPNDRFFAVRPEGSVSTLKIQRTERGDSAVYLCASSLQGRDSPLHFGNGTRLTVT.

This clonotype came up many times. This sequence joins TRBV5-1 and TRBJ2-1; D may be TRBD1 (6 bases). This CDR3 contains 17 residues. Trimming stripped 4 bases from V and 0 bases from J, with 17 bases between. CDR1 is SGHRS, CDR2 YFSETQ, per germline. CDR3 DNA sequence: TGCGCCAGCAGCCAATACGGACAGTTGAGCTCCTACAATGAGCAGTTCTTC. It yields the protein CASSQYGQLSSYNEQFF.

The rearrangement joins TRBV5-6 to TRBJ2-3, with a tentative D call TRBD2 (6 bases). The CDR3 loop spans 17 amino acids. Germline V CDR1 and CDR2: SGHDT, YYEEEE. With 1 base removed from V and 0 bases from J, the gap between germline ends came to 15 bases. The CDR3 loop reads CASSLFGGSHSTDTQYF. The CDR3 coding sequence is TGTGCCAGCAGCTTGTTTGGAGGGAGCCATAGCACAGATACGCAGTATTTT. Based on the CDR3 plus reference TRBV5-6 and TRBJ2-3, the full variable domain is DAGVTQSPTHLIKTRGQQVTLRCSPKSGHDTVSWYQQALGQGPQFIFQYYEEEERQRGNFPDRFSGHQFPNYSSELNVNALLLGDSALYLCASSLFGGSHSTDTQYFGPGTRLTVL.

The chain is built from TRBV18 and TRBJ2-1; D is unresolved. The CDR3 contains 13 residues. V lost 0 bases to trimming and J lost 4 bases, with 4 bases between them. CDR1 is KGHSH and CDR2 is LQKENI in the germline V gene. The CDR3 coding sequence is TGTGCCAGCTCACCACCCGTTTACAATGAGCAGTTCTTC. Translation gives CASSPPVYNEQFF.